The source of this T cell receptor (beta chain) is a study of T cells in Graves' hyperthyroidism and ophthalmopathy. Study background: Blood was drawn when the patient was first diagnosed and still untreated. General study points: Most thyroid clonotypes expanded above 0.001 appeared in blood too.

To note about this clonotype: Its antigen is not identified.

TCR beta CDR3 regions were amplified from RNA transcripts. Initially, a first-round RT-PCR of the TCR CDR3 employed the HTBI primer set. TCRdb called the multiplex PCR reads again in MiXCR, with one record for every CDR3 protein. The sample records roughly 630,000 distinct CDR3 sequences, about 15% being singletons. Researchers barred patients who had uncontrolled infection, other autoimmune disease, pregnancy or lactation. Diagnoses were established using clinical symptoms, serum thyroxine and TRAb, thyroid ultrasound and orbital computed tomography. The CDR3 is 14 residues long. V lost 7 bases to trimming and J lost 1 base, with 11 bases between them. CDR1 GTSNPN and CDR2 SVGIG come from the germline V gene (reference sequence).

The sequenced sample consisted of blood. This TCR came from a woman in her twenties or thirties with Graves' hyperthyroidism. The gene calls are TRBV30 and TRBJ2-6, with D perhaps matching TRBD1 (5 bases). CDR3 sequence: CAYSQGSGANVLTF. DNA of the CDR3: TGTGCCTATTCCCAGGGTTCTGGGGCCAACGTCCTGACTTTC. The entire variable domain, with the rest obtained from reference TRBV30 and TRBJ2-6, is as follows: SQTIHQWPATLVQPVGSPLSLECTVEGTSNPNLYWYRQAAGRGLQLLFYSVGIGQISSEVPQNLSASRPQDRQFILSSKKLLLSDSGFYLCAYSQGSGANVLTFGAGSRLTVL.